The clone carrying this T cell receptor (beta chain) was seen only once. The CDR3 spans 11 residues. Looked up from germline, CDR1 is GTSNPN and CDR2 is SVGIG (reference sequence). Trimming took 1 base from V and 4 from J, leaving 4 bases between them. Thawed PBMCs were FACS-sorted into unstimulated CD4+CD25+CD127- regulatory T cells, CD4+CD25- non-regulatory cells, CD4 and CD8 cells. This record comes from a study of Tregs in tolerant kidney transplant recipients. Assay used: immunoSEQ multiplex PCR; TCRdb lists only in-frame clones, some missing. The profile shows roughly 66,000 clones, over 85% of them singletons.

The TCR sequence derives from a human donor who received a combined kidney and bone marrow transplant. V gene TRBV30 combines with J gene TRBJ1-2; no reliable D call. Here the sequenced sample was CD8+ T cells from blood, taken before the transplant. CDR3 DNA sequence: TGTGCCTGGAGTGCCTTCTATGGCTACACCTTC. Protein sequence: CAWSAFYGYTF.